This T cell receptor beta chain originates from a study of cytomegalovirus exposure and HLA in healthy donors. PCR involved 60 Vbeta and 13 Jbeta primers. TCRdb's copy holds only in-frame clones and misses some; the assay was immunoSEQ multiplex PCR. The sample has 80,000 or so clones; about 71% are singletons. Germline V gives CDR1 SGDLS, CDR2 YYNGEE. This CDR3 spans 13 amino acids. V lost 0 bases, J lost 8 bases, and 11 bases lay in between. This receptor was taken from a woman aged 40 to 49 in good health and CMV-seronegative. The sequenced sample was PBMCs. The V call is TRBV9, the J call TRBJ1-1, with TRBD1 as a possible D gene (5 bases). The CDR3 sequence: CASSVGGATEAFF. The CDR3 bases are TGTGCCAGCAGCGTAGGCGGGGCGACCGAAGCTTTCTTT.